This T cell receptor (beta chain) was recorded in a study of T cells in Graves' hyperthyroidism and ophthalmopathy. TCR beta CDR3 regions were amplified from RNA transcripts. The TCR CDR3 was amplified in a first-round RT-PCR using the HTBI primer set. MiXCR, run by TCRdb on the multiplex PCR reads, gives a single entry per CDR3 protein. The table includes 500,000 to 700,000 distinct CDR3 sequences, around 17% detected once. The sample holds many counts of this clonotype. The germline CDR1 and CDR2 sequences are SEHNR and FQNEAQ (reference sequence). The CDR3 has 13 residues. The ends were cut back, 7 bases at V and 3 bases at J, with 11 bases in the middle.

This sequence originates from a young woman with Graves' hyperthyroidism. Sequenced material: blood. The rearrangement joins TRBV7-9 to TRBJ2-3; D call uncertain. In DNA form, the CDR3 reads TGTGCCAGCATTTTAGCAGCAACAGATACGCAGTATTTT. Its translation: CASILAATDTQYF.